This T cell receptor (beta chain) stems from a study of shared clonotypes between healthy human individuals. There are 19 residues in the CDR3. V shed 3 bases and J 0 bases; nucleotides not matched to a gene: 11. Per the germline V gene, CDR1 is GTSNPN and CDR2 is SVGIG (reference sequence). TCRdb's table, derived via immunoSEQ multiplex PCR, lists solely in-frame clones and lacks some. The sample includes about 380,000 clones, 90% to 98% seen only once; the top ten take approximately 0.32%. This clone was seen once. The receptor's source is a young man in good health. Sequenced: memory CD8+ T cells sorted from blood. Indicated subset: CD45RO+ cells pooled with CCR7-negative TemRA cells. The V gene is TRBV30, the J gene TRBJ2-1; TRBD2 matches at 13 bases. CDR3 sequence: CAWRWLGTSGISSYNEQFF. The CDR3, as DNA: TGTGCCTGGAGGTGGTTGGGGACTAGCGGGATTAGCTCCTACAATGAGCAGTTCTTC.